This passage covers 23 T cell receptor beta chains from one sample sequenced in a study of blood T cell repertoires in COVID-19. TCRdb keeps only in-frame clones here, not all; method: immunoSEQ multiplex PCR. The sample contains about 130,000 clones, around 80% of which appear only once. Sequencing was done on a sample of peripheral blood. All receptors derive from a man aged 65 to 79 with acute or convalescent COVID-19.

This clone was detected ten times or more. This chain's CDR3 is CASSRTGTSGGRSYNEQFF. DNA for the CDR3: TGCGCCAGCAGCCGCACCGGGACTAGCGGGGGGAGATCCTACAATGAGCAGTTCTTC. The chain joins TRBV4-1 to TRBJ2-1; 15 nucleotides line up with TRBD2. The germline CDR1 and CDR2 sequences are MGHRA and YSYEKL. This CDR3 is built from 19 residues. V trimming: 4 bases; J trimming: 1 base; junction bases outside the gene matches: 8.

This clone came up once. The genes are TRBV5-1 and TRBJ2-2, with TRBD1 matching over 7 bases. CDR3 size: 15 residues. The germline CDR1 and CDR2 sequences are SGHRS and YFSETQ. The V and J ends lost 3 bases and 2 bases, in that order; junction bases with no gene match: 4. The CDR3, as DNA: TGCGCCAGCAGCTCGACAGGGACCAACACCGGGGAGCTGTTTTTT. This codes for CASSSTGTNTGELFF.

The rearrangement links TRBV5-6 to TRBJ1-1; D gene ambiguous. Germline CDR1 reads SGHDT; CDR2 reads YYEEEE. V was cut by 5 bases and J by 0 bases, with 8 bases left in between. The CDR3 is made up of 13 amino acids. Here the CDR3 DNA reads TGTGCCAGCAGTTTTTCCTTGAACACTGAAGCTTTCTTT. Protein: CASSFSLNTEAFF. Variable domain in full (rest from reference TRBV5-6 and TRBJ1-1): DAGVTQSPTHLIKTRGQQVTLRCSPKSGHDTVSWYQQALGQGPQFIFQYYEEEERQRGNFPDRFSGHQFPNYSSELNVNALLLGDSALYLCASSFSLNTEAFFGQGTRLTVV.

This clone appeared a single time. CDR3 DNA sequence: TGTGCCACCAAAGGAGTGTACGAGCAGTACTTC. Its protein is CATKGVYEQYF. V is TRBV6-5 and J is TRBJ2-7; no definite D call. V was cut by 10 bases and J by 4 bases, with 11 bases left in between. CDR3 length: 11 amino acids. CDR1 and CDR2 from the germline V gene are MNHEY and SVGAGI.

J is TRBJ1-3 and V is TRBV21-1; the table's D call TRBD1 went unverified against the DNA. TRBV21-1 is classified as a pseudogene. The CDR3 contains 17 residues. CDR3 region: CASSKGTETSSGNTIYF. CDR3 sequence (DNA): TGTGCCAGCAGCAAAGGGACAGAAACAAGCTCTGGAAACACCATATATTTT.

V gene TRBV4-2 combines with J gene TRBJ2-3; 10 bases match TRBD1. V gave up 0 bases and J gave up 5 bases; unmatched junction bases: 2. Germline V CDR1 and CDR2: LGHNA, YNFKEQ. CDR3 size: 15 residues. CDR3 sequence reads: CASSQEGQGRDTQYF. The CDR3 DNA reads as TGTGCCAGCAGCCAAGAGGGACAGGGGAGAGATACGCAGTATTTT.

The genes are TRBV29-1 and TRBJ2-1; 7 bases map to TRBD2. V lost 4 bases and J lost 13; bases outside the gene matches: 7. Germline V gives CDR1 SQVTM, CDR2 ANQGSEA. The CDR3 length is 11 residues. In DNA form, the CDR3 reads TGCAGCGTTGGGGGGGGTGGCCTTCAGTTCTTC. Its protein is CSVGGGGLQFF.

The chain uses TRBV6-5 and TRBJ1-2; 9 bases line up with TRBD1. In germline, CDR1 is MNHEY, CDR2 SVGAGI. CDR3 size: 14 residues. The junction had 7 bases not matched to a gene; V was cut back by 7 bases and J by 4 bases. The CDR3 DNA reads TGTGCCAGCAAGGACAGGACAGGGGCCTATGGCTACACCTTC. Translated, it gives CASKDRTGAYGYTF.

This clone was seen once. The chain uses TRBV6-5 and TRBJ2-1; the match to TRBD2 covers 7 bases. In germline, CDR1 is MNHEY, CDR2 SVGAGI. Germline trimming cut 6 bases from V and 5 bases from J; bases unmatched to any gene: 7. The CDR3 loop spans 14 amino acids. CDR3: CASRPTGRDNEQFF. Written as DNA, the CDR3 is TGTGCCAGCAGGCCTACGGGGAGGGACAATGAGCAGTTCTTC.

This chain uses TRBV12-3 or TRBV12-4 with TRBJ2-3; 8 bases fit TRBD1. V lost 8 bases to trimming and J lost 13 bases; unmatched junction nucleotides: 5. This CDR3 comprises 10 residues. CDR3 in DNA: TGTGCCAGCGCGGGACAGGCTAAGTATTTT. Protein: CASAGQAKYF.

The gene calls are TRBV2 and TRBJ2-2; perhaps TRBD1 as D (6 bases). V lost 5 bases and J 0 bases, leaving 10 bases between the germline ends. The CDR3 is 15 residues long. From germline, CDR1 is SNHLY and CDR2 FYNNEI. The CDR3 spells CASSRRTANTGELFF. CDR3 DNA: TGTGCCAGCAGTCGGCGGACAGCGAACACCGGGGAGCTGTTTTTT.

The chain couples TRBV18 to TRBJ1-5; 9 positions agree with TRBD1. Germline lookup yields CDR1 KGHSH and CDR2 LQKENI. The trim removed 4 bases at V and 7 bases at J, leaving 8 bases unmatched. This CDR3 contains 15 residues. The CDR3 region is CASSRTGGSEQPQHF. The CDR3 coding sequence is TGTGCCAGCTCACGAACAGGGGGCTCGGAACAGCCCCAGCATTTT.

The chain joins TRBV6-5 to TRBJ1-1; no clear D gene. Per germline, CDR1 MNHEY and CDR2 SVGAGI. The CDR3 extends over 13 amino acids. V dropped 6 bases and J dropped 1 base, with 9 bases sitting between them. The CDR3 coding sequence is TGTGCCAGCAGCTCCGACAAGAACACTGAAGCTTTCTTT. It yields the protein CASSSDKNTEAFF.

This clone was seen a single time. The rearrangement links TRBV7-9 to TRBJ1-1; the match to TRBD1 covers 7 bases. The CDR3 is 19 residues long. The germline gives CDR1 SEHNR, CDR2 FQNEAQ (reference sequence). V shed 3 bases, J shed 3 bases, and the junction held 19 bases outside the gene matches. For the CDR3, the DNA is TGTGCCAGCAGCTTCCCTGTGCGCCAAACAGGGGAATCGGACACTGAAGCTTTCTTT. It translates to CASSFPVRQTGESDTEAFF.

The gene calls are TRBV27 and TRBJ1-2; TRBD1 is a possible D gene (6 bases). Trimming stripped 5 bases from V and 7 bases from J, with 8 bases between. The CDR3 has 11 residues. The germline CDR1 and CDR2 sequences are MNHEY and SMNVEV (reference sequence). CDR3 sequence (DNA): TGTGCCAGCAGTGACAGGTTTGGCTACACCTTC. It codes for CASSDRFGYTF.

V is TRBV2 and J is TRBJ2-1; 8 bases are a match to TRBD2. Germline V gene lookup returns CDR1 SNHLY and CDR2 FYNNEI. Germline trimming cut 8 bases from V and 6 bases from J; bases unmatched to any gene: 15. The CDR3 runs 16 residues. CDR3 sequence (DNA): TGTGCCAGCCGTAAGAGCGGGGGCCCCCCGTCCAATGAGCAGTTCTTC. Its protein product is CASRKSGGPPSNEQFF.

The CDR3 DNA reads as TGTGCCAGCCGCGCAGGGCAGTGGGAGCAGTACTTC. Translating it yields CASRAGQWEQYF. The V and J genes are TRBV28 and TRBJ2-7, with D perhaps TRBD1 (5 bases). CDR1 is MDHEN and CDR2 is SYDVKM in the germline V gene. With 8 bases removed from V and 7 bases from J, the gap between germline ends came to 15 bases. The CDR3 is made up of 12 amino acids.

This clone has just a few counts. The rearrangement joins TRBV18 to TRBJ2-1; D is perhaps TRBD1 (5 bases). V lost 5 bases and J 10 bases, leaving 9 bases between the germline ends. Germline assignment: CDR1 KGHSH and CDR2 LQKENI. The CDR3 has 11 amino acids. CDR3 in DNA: TGTGCCAGCTCATCCCAGGGCGAGCAGTTCTTC. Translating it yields CASSSQGEQFF.

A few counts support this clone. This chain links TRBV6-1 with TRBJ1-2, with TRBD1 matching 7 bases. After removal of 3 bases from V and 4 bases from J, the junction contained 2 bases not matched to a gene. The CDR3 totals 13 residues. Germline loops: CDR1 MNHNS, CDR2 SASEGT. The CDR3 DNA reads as TGTGCCAGCAGTGACAGGGGGATCTATGGCTACACCTTC. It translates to CASSDRGIYGYTF.

CDR3 in amino acids: CASSEGWQGAREAFF. CDR3 DNA: TGTGCCAGCAGTGAAGGGTGGCAGGGGGCACGTGAAGCTTTCTTT. The rearrangement uses TRBV27 and TRBJ1-1, with 8 bases matching TRBD1. J was trimmed by 7 bases and V by 5 bases; bases with no gene match: 12. This CDR3 comprises 15 residues. Germline lookup yields CDR1 MNHEY and CDR2 SMNVEV (reference sequence).

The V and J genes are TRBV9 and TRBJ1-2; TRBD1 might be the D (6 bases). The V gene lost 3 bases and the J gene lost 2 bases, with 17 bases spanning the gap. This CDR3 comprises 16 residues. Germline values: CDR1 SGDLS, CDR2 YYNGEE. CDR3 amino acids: CASSDRAGATNYGYTF. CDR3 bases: TGTGCCAGCAGCGATAGGGCAGGGGCGACCAACTATGGCTACACCTTC.

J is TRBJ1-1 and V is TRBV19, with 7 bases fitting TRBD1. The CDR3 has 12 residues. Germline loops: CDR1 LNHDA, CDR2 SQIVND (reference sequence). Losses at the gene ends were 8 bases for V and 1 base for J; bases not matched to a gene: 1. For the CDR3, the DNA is TGTGCCAGTCGGACAGGGAACACTGAAGCTTTCTTT. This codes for CASRTGNTEAFF.

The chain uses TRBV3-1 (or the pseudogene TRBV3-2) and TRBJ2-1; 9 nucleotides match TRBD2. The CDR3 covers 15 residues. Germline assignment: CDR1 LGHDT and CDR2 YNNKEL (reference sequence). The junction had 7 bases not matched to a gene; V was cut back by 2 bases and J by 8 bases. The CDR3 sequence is CASSQPGLASYEQFF. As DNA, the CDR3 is TGTGCCAGCAGCCAACCGGGACTAGCCTCTTATGAGCAGTTCTTC.